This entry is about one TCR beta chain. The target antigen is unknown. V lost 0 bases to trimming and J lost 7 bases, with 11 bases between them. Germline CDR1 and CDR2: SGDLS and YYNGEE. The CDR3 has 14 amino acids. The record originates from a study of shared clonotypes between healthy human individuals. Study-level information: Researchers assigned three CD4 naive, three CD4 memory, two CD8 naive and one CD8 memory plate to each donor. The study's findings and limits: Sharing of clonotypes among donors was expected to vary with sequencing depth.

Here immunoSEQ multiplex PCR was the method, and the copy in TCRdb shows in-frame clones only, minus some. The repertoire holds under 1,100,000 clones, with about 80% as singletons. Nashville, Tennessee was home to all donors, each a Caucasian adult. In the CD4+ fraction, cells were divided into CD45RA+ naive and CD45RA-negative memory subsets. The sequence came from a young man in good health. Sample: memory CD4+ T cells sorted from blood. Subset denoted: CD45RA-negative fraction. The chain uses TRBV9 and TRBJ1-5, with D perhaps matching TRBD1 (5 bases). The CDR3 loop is CASSVGGDQQPQHF. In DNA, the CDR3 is TGTGCCAGCAGCGTAGGCGGGGACCAACAGCCCCAGCATTTT.